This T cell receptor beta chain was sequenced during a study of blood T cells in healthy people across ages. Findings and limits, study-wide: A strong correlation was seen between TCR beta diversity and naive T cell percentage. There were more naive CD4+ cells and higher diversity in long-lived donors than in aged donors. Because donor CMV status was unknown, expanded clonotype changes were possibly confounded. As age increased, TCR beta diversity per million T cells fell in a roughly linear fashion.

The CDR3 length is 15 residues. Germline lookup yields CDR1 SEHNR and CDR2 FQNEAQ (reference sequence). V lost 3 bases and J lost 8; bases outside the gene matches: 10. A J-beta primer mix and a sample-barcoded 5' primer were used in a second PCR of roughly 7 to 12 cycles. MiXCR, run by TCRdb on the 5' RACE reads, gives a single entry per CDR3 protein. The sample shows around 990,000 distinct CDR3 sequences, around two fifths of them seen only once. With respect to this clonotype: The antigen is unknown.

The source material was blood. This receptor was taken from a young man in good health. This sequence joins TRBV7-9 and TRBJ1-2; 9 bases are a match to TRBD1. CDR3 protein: CASSFPGTGKGGYTF. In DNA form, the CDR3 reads TGTGCCAGCAGCTTTCCCGGGACAGGGAAAGGCGGCTACACCTTC.